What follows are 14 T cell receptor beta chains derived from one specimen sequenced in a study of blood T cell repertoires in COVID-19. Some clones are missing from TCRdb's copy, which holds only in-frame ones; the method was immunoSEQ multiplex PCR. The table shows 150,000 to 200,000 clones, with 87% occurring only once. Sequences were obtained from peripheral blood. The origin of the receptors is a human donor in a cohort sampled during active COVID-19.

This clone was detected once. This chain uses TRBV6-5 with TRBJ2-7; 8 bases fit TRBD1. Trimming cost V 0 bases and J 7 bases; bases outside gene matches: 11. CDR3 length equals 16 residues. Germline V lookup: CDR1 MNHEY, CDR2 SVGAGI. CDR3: CASSYSIGQGIGEQYF. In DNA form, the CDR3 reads TGTGCCAGCAGTTACTCGATCGGACAGGGCATTGGAGAGCAGTACTTC.

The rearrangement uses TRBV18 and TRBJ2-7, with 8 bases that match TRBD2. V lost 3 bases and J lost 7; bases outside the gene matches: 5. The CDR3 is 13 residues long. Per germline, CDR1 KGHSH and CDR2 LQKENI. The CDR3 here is CASSPRGLEEQYF. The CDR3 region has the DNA TGTGCCAGCTCACCGAGGGGACTAGAGGAGCAGTACTTC.

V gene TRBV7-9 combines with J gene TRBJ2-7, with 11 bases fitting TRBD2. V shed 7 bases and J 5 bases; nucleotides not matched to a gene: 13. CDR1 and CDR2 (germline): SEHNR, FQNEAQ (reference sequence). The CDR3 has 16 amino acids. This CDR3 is CASTKVLAGDPDEQYF. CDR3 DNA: TGTGCCAGCACTAAGGTACTAGCGGGAGATCCTGACGAGCAGTACTTC. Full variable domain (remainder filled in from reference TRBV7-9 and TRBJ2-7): DTGVSQNPRHKITKRGQNVTFRCDPISEHNRLYWYRQTLGQGPEFLTYFQNEAQLEKSRLLSDRFSAERPKGSFSTLEIQRTEQGDSAMYLCASTKVLAGDPDEQYFGPGTRLTVT.

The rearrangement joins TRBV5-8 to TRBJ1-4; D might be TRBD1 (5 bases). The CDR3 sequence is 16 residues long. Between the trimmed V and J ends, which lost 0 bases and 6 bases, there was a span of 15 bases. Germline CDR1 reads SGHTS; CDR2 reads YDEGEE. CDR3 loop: CASSLGVSRGYEKLFF. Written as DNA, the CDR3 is TGTGCCAGCAGCTTGGGGGTTAGTCGGGGGTATGAAAAACTGTTTTTT.

This chain's CDR3 is CASSLGGGRAQETQYF. In DNA, the CDR3 is TGTGCCAGCAGTTTAGGGGGAGGGCGGGCACAAGAGACCCAGTACTTC. V usage is TRBV28 and J usage is TRBJ2-5, with 7 bases that match TRBD2. The V gene's germline CDR1 is MDHEN and CDR2 SYDVKM. The CDR3 has 16 amino acids. Trimming cost V 2 bases and J 2 bases; bases outside gene matches: 8.

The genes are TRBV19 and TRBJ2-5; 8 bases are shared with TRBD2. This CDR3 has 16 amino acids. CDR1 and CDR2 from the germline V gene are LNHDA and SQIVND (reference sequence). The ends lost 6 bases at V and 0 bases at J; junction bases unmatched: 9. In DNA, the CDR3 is TGTGCCAGTAGGCCTCTTAGCGGGGAGTACCAAGAGACCCAGTACTTC. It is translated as CASRPLSGEYQETQYF.

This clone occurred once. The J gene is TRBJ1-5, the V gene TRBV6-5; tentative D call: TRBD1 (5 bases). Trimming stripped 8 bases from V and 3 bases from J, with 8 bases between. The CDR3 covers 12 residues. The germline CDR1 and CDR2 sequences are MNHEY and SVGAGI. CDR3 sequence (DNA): TGTGCCAGCCGGGGGATCAATCAGCCCCAGCATTTT. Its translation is CASRGINQPQHF.

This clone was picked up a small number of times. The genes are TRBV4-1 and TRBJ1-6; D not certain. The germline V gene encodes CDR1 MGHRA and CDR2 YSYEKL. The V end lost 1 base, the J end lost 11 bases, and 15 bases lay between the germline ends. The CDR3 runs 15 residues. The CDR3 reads CASSQGFPLLAPLHF. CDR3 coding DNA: TGCGCCAGCAGCCAAGGGTTTCCCCTTTTAGCACCCCTCCACTTT.

Written as DNA, the CDR3 is TGTGCCAGCAGCCGGGACAGGGTCAATGAAAAACTGTTTTTT. Translating it yields CASSRDRVNEKLFF. The chain couples TRBV7-8 to TRBJ1-4; 9 positions agree with TRBD1. Losses at the gene ends were 5 bases for V and 5 bases for J; bases not matched to a gene: 3. Germline assignment: CDR1 SGHVS and CDR2 FQNEAQ. The CDR3 sequence is 14 residues long.

CDR3 residues: CASCDSRAPNEKLFF. The DNA for the CDR3 is TGTGCCAGTTGCGATTCCAGGGCGCCCAATGAAAAACTGTTTTTT. This chain connects TRBV19 to TRBJ1-4; TRBD1 is a possible D gene (5 bases). V was pared by 8 bases and J by 5 bases, with 18 bases between. The CDR3 is 15 amino acids. Germline CDR1 LNHDA, CDR2 SQIVND (reference sequence).

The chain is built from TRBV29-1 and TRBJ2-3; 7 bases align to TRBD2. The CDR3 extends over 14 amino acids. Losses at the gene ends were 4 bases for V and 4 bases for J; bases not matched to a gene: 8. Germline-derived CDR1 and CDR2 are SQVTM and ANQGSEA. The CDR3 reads CSVGPGEGPDTQYF. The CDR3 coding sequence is TGCAGCGTTGGCCCCGGGGAGGGGCCAGATACGCAGTATTTT.

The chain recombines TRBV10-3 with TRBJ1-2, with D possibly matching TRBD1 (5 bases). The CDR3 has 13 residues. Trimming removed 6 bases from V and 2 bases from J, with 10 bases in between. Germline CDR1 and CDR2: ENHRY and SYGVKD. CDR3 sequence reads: CAISPTENYGYTF. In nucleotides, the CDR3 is TGTGCCATCAGCCCGACAGAGAACTATGGCTACACCTTC.

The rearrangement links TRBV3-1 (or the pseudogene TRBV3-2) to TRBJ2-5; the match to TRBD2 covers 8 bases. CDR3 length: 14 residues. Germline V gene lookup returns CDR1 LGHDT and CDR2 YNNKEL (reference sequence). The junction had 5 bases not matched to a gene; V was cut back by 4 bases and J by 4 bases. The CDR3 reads CASSPGGVRETQYF. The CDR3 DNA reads TGTGCCAGCAGCCCCGGGGGGGTTCGAGAGACCCAGTACTTC.

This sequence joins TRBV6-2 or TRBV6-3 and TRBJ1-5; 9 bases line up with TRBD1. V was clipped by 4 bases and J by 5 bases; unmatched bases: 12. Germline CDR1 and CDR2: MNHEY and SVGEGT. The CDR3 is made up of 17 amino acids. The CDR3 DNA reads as TGTGCCAGCAGTTGGGACAGGGAAAGCTCTTATGATCAGCCCCAGCATTTT. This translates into CASSWDRESSYDQPQHF.